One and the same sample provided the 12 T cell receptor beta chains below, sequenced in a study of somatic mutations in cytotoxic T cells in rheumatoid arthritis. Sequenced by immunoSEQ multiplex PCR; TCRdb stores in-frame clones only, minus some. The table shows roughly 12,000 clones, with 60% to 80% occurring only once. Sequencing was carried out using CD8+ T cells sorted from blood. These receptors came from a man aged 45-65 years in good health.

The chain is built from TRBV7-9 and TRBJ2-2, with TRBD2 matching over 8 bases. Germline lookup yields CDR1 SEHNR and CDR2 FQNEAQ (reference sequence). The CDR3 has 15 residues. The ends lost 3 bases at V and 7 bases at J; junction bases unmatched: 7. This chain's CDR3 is CASSFQRELGGELFF. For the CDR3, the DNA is TGTGCCAGCAGCTTTCAGCGGGAGCTGGGCGGGGAGCTGTTTTTT.

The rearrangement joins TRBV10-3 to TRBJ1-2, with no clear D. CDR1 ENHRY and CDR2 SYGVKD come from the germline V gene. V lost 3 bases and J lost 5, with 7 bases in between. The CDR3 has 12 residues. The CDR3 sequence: CAISESGYGYTF. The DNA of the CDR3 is TGTGCCATCAGTGAATCGGGGTATGGCTACACCTTC.

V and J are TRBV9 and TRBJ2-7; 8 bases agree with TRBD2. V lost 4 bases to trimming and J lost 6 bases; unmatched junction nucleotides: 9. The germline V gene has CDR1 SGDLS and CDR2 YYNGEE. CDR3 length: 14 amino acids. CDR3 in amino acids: CASSPSAGGVEQYF. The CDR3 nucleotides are TGTGCCAGCAGCCCCTCGGCGGGAGGCGTCGAGCAGTACTTC. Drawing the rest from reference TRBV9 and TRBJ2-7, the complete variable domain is DSGVTQTPKHLITATGQRVTLRCSPRSGDLSVYWYQQSLDQGLQFLIQYYNGEERAKGNILERFSAQQFPDLHSELNLSSLELGDSALYFCASSPSAGGVEQYFGPGTRLTVT.

CDR3 nucleotides: TGTGCCAGTACCCTGGGTACAGGAGGCACCGGGGAGCTGTTTTTT. The encoded protein is CASTLGTGGTGELFF. The V call is TRBV19, the J call TRBJ2-2; D possibly matches TRBD1 or TRBD2 (5 bases each). Germline V gene data show CDR1 as LNHDA and CDR2 as SQIVND (reference sequence). Trimming took 7 bases from V and 4 from J, leaving 16 bases between them. This CDR3 comprises 15 residues.

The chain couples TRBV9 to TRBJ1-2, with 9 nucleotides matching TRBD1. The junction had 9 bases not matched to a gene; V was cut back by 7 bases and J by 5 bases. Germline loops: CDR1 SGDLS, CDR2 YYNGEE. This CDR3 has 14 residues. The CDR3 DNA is TGTGCCAGCCGGCCGGGACAGGGACTTTATGGCTACACCTTC. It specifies CASRPGQGLYGYTF.

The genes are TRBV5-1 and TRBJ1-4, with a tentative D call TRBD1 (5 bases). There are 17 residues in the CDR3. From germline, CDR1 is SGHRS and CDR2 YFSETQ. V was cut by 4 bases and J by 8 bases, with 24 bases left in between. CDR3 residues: CASSTGTLGVEYEKLFF. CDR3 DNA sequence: TGCGCCAGCAGCACCGGGACCCTTGGGGTGGAATACGAAAAACTGTTTTTT.

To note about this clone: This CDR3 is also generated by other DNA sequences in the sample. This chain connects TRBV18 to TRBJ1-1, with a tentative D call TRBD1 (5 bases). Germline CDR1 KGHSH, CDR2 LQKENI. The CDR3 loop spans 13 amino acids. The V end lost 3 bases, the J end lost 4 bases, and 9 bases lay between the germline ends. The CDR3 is CASSPQGGTEAFF. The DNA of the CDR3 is TGTGCCAGCTCACCGCAGGGAGGCACTGAAGCTTTCTTT.

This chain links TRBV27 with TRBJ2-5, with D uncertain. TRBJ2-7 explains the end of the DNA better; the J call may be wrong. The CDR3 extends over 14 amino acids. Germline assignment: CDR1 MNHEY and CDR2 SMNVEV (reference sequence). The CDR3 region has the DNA TGTGCCAGCAGTTTATCTGGGATCCCCTACGAGCAGTACTTC. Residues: CASSLSGIPYEQYF.

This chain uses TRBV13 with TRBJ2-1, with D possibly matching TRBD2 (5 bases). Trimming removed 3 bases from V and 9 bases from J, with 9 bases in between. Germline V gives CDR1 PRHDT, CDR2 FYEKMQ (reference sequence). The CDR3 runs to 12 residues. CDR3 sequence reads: CASSLIRGEQFF. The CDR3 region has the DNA TGTGCCAGCAGCTTGATCCGGGGTGAGCAGTTCTTC. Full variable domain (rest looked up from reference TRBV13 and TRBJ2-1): AAGVIQSPRHLIKEKRETATLKCYPIPRHDTVYWYQQGPGQDPQFLISFYEKMQSDKGSIPDRFSAQQFSDYHSELNMSSLELGDSALYFCASSLIRGEQFFGPGTRLTVL.

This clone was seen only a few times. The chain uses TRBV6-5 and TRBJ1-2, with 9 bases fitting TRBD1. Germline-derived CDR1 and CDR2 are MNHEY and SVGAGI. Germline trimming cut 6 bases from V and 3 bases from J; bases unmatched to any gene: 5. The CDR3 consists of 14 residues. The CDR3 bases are TGTGCCAGCAGCCCACAGGGGGCGGACTATGGCTACACCTTC. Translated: CASSPQGADYGYTF.

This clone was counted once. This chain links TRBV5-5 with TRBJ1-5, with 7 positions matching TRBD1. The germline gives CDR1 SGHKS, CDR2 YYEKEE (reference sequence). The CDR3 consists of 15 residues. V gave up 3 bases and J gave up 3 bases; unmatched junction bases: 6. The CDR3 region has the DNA TGTGCCAGCAGCTCGGGGGACAGTTCCAATCAGCCCCAGCATTTT. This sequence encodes CASSSGDSSNQPQHF. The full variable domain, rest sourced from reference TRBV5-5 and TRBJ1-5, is DAGVTQSPTHLIKTRGQQVTLRCSPISGHKSVSWYQQVLGQGPQFIFQYYEKEERGRGNFPDRFSARQFPNYSSELNVNALLLGDSALYLCASSSGDSSNQPQHFGDGTRLSIL.

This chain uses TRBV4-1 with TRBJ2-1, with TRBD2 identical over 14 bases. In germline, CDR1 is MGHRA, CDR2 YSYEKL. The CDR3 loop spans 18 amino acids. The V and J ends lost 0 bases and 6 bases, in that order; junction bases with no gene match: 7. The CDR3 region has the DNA TGCGCCAGCAGCCAAGAAGACCCGGGACTAGCGGGAGTCAATGAGCAGTTCTTC. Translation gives CASSQEDPGLAGVNEQFF.